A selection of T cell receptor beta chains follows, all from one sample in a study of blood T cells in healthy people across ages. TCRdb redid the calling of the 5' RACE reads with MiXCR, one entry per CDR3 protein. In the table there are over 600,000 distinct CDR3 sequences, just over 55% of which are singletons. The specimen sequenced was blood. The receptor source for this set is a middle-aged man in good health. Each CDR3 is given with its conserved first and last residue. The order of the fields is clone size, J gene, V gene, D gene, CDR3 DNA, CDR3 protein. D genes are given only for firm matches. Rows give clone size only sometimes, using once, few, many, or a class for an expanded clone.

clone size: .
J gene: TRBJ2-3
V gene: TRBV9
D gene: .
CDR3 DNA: TGTGCCAGCAGCGTATGGGAGACAGATACGCAGTATTTT
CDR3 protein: CASSVWETDTQYF

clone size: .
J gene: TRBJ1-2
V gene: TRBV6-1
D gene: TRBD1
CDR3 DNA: TGTGCCAGCAGAATTGGGACAGGGCGACGCGGCTACACCTTC
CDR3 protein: CASRIGTGRRGYTF

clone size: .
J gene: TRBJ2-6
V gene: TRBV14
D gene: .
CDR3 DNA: TGTGCCAGCAGCCAAGTGGCCGTATTTTCTGGGGCCAACGTCCTGACTTTC
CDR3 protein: CASSQVAVFSGANVLTF

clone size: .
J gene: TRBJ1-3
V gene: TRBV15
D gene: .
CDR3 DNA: TGTGCCACCAGCAGGACAGGAGGCACTGGAAACACCATATATTTT
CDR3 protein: CATSRTGGTGNTIYF

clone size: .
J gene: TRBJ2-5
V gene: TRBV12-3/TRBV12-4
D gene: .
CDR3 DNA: TGTGCCAGCACCCTTCGGCTCCAAGAGACCCAGTACTTC
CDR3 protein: CASTLRLQETQYF

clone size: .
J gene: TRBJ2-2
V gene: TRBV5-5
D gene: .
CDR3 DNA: TGTGCCAGCAGCCCTCGTTTCGGCGGGGAGCTGTTTTTT
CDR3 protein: CASSPRFGGELFF

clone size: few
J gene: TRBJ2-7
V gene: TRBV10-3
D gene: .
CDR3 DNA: TGTGCCATCAGTGAGTCCGTCAGGGAAGGCGAGCAGTACTTC
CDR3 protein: CAISESVREGEQYF

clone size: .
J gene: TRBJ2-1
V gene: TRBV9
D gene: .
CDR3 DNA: TGTGCCAGCAGCGTAGAGTTACGACTATCCGAGAATGAGCAGTTCTTC
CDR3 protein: CASSVELRLSENEQFF

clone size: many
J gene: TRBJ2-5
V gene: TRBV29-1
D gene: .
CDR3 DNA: TGCAGCGTTGAATCCCCAGGACAAGAGACCCAGTACTTC
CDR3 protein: CSVESPGQETQYF

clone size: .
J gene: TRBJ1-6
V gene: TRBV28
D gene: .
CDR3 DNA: TGTGCCAGCACAAACTCGCCGGGGTTACTTTCACCCCTCCACTTT
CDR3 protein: CASTNSPGLLSPLHF

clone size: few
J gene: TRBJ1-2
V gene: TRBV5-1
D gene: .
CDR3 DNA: TGCGCCAGCAGTTATGGGGATGGCTATGGCTACACCTTC
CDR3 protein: CASSYGDGYGYTF

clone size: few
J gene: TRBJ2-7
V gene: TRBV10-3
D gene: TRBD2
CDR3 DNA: TGTGCCATCCAGATTAGCGGGAACTCCTACGAGCAGTACTTC
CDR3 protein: CAIQISGNSYEQYF

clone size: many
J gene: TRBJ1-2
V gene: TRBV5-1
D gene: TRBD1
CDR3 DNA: TGCGCCAGCAGCTTGGGACAGGGAGACTATGGCTACACCTTC
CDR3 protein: CASSLGQGDYGYTF

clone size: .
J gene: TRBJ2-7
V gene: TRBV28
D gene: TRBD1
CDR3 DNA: TGTGCCAGCAGTGGGCCGGGACAGGGGAGGCCAGAGCAGTACTTC
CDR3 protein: CASSGPGQGRPEQYF

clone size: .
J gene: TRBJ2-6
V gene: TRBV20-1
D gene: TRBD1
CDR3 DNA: TGCAGTGCTAGATGGTCCAGGGGGCCTGGGGCCAACGTCCTGACTTTC
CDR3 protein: CSARWSRGPGANVLTF

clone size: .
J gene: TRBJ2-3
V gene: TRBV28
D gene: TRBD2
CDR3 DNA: TGTGCCAGCAGTTACCCGGGGGGGGCAGATACGCAGTATTTT
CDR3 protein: CASSYPGGADTQYF

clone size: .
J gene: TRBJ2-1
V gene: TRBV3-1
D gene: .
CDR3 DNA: TGTGCCAGCAGCCAAGGACTTTTCGGGACATTGGGTTTGTATGAGCAGTTCTTC
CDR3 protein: CASSQGLFGTLGLYEQFF

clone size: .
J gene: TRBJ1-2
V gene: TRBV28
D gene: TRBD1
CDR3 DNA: TGTGCCAGCATGACCCCGGGACAGGGGGCAGGTTATGGCTACACCTTC
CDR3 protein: CASMTPGQGAGYGYTF

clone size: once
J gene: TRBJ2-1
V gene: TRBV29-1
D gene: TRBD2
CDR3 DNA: TGCGGCGTTGAAAAGTTAGTAGCGGGTGCGTCGTACAATGAGCAGTTCTTC
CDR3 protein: CGVEKLVAGASYNEQFF

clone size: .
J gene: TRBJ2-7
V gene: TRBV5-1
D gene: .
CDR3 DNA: TGCGCCAGCAGCCCGGGGGGCAGGGCCTACGAGCAGTACTTC
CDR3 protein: CASSPGGRAYEQYF

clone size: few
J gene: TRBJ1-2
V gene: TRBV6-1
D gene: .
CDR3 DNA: TGTGCCAGCAGTGAACGGGTGATGAGCGGCTACACCTTC
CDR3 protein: CASSERVMSGYTF

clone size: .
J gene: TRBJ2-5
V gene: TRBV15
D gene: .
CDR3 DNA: TGTGCCACCAGCAGAGATCTAAAGGGGCAAGAGACCCAGTACTTC
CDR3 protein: CATSRDLKGQETQYF

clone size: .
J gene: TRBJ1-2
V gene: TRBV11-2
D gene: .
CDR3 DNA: TGTGCCAGCAGCAAAACAGGGTTGAGTGGCTACACCTTC
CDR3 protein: CASSKTGLSGYTF

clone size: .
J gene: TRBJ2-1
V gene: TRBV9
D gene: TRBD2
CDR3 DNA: TGTGCCAGCAGCGTAGCTAGGGCTAGCGGGAGCCTGAACAATGAGCAGTTCTTC
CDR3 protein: CASSVARASGSLNNEQFF

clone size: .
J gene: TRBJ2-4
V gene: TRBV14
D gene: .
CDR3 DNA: TGTGCCAGCAGCCTTCCGGGTAGGGTCAGGGAGCAGTACTTC
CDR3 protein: CASSLPGRVREQYF

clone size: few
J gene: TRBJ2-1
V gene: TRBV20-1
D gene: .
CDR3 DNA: TGCAGTGCCCCTCGTGGCAGCCCGGCGAATGAGCAGTTCTTC
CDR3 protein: CSAPRGSPANEQFF

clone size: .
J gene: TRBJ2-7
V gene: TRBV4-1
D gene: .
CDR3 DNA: TGCGCCAGCAGCCAATCCCTCGGGGCGCCTCCCGAGCAGTACTTC
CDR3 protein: CASSQSLGAPPEQYF

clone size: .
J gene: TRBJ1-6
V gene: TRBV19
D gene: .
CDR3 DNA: TGTGCCAGTAATGAGAGACAGGACGTTTCACCCCTCCACTTT
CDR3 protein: CASNERQDVSPLHF

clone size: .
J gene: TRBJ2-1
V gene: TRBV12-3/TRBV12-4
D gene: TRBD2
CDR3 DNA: TGTGCCAGCAGCACGCAAGCGGGGTTTGACAATGAGCAGTTCTTC
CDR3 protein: CASSTQAGFDNEQFF

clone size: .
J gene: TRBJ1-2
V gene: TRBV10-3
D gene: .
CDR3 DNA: TGTGCCATCAGTGAGACAGATGGCTACACCTTC
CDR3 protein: CAISETDGYTF

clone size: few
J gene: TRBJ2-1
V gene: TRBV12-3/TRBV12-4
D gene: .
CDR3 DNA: TGTGCCAGCCACGATACAGGGTCCCCTGGAAATGAGCAGTTCTTC
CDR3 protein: CASHDTGSPGNEQFF

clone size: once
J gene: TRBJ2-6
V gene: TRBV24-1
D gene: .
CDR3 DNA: TGTGCCACCAGTGAGTCGGGGCTTGGCTCTGGGGCCAACGTCCTGACTTTC
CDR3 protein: CATSESGLGSGANVLTF

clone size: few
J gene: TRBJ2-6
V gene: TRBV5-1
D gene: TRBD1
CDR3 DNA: TGCGCCAGCAGCACCGGACAGGGGGCGCCTGGAGGGGCCAACGTCCTGACTTTC
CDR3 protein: CASSTGQGAPGGANVLTF

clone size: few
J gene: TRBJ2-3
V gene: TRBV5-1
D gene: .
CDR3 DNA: TGCGCCAGCAGCTTGGGAGCCGTTTTAGATACGCAGTATTTT
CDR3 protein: CASSLGAVLDTQYF

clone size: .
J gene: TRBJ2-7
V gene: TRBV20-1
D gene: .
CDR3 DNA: TGCAGTGCCAGGAGAGGGGAGAGCTCCTACGAGCAGTACTTC
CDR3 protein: CSARRGESSYEQYF

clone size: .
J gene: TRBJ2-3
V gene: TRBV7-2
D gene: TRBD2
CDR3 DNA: TGTGCCAGCAGCCCCCTCCCTCTAGCGGGGGTGAGCACAGATACGCAGTATTTT
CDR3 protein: CASSPLPLAGVSTDTQYF

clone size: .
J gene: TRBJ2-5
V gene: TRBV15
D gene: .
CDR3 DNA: TGTGCCACCAGCAGAGATTACCAAGAGACCCAGTACTTC
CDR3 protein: CATSRDYQETQYF